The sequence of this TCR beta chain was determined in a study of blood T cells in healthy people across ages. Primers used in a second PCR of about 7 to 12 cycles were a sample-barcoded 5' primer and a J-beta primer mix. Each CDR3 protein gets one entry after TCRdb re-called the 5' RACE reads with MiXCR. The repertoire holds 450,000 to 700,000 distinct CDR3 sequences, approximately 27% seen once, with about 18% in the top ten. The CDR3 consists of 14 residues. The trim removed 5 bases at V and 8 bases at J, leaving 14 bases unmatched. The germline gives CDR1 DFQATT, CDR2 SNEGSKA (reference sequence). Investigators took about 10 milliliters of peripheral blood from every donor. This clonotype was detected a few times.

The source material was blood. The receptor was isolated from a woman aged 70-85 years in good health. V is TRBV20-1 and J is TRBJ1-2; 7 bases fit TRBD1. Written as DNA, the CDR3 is TGCAGTGCTCCAGGCGGCAGGGGGATCGAGGGCTACACCTTC. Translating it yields CSAPGGRGIEGYTF.